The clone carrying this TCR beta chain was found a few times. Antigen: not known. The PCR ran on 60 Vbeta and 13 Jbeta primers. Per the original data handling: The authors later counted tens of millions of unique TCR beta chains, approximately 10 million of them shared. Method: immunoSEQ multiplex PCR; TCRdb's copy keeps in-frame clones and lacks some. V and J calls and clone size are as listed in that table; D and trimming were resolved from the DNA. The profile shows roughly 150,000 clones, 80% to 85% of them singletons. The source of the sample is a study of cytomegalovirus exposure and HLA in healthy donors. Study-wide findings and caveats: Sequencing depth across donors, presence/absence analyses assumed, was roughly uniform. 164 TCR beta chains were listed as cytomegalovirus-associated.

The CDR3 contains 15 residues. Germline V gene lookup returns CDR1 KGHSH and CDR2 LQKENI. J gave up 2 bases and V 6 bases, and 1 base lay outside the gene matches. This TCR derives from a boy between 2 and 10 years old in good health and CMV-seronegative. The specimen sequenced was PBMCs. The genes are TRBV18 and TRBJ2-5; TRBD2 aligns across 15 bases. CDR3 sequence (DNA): TGTGCCAGCTCGGGACTAGCGGGGGGACAAGAGACCCAGTACTTC. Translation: CASSGLAGGQETQYF.